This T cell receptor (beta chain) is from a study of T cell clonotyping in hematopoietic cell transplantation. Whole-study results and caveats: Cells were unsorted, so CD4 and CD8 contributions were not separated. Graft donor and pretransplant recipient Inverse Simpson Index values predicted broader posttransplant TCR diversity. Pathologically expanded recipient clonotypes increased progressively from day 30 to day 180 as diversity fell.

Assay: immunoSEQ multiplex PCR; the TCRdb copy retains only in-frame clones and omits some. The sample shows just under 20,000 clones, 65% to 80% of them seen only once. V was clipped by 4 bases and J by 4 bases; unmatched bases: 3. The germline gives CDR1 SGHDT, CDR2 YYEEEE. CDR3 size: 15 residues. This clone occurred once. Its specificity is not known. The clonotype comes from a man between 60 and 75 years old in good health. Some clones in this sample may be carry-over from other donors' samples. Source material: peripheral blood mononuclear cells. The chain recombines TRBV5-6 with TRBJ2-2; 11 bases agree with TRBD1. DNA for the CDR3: TGTGCCAGCAGCAGGGACAGGGGGGGCACCGGGGAGCTGTTTTTT. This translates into CASSRDRGGTGELFF. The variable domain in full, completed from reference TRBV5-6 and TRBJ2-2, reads DAGVTQSPTHLIKTRGQQVTLRCSPKSGHDTVSWYQQALGQGPQFIFQYYEEEERQRGNFPDRFSGHQFPNYSSELNVNALLLGDSALYLCASSRDRGGTGELFFGEGSRLTVL.